This T cell receptor (beta chain) was observed in a study of shared clonotypes between healthy human individuals. Turning to the study itself: Each donor contributed plates that comprised three CD4 naive, three CD4 memory, two CD8 naive and one CD8 memory.

Germline loops: CDR1 SGHTA, CDR2 FQGTGA. V trimming: 5 bases; J trimming: 3 bases; junction bases outside the gene matches: 5. The CDR3 totals 14 residues. Profiling relied on immunoSEQ multiplex PCR, and the TCRdb table lists in-frame clones only, not all of them. The sample has roughly 2.6 million clones; over 85% are singletons. The V gene is TRBV7-3, the J gene TRBJ2-7, with 9 positions matching TRBD1. The sequence was collected from a man aged 18 to 29 in good health. Sequencing was performed on naive CD4+ T cells sorted from blood. Subset noted: CD45RA+ positively selected. The CDR3 DNA sequence: TGTGCCAGCAGCCTGGAGACAGGGGGCTACGAGCAGTACTTC. Its protein product is CASSLETGGYEQYF.